This T cell receptor beta chain was captured by sequencing in a study of neoadjuvant nivolumab and ipilimumab in lung cancer (TCRdb year 2020). Regarding the research as a whole: Nivolumab was given at 3 mg/kg intravenously on days 1, 15 and 29, and the combination arm added ipilimumab 1 mg/kg on day 1 only. In the trial, around 45 patients with operable NSCLC were treated, of whom 23 were randomized to nivolumab monotherapy and 21 to nivolumab plus ipilimumab. The study compared TCR repertoires in pretherapy (baseline) peripheral blood with TCR repertoires in tumors resected at surgery after neoadjuvant immune checkpoint blockade. The primary trial endpoint was the major pathologic response (MPR) rate in the intention-to-treat population in each study arm. Matched pretherapy and resected tumor pairs were analyzed for seven patients: four treated with nivolumab and three with nivolumab plus ipilimumab.

Study-wide findings and limitations: There was no significant correlation between TCR clonality and pathologic tumor regression, and just a single major-pathologic-response sample was available for the clonality-regression analysis. From pretherapy to surgery, tumor T-cell richness and clonality increased in three of three dual-therapy tumors but in only two of four nivolumab-treated tumors. Greater TCR richness and clonality were observed in resected tumors than in tumor-adjacent uninvolved lung, and increases were observed in more dual-therapy-treated tumors. A small number of samples underwent TCR sequencing. TCR richness in pretherapy blood showed a positive correlation with richness in tumors resected after neoadjuvant therapy (Spearman R ~ 0.87).

In the paper's terms, the time point label means: pretherapy, before neoadjuvant immune checkpoint inhibitors. The samples were taken from NEOSTAR, a phase 2 randomized trial in operable NSCLC that tested neoadjuvant nivolumab or nivolumab plus ipilimumab, followed by surgery. About this clone: Its antigen has not been determined. The input lacks base qualities; no much larger clone sits a single base away.

Libraries were made using the immunoSEQ multiplex PCR assay. As for how the authors treated the data: Repertoires were summarized by richness and clonality, and significantly expanded and contracted clones were identified between pre- and post-therapy samples. TCRdb's version of the immuneACCESS table is confined to in-frame rearrangements and falls short of the full clone set. An unresolved V gene accounts for under half of the shortfall where checked; the remainder is of unknown origin. Clone size and the V and J calls come from that table; the DNA yielded D and trimming. Counted in this sample were about 38,000 clones; roughly nine tenths of them appeared once. Together, the top ten hold roughly 3.4% of the sample. The CDR3 sequence holds 13 residues, the cysteine and phenylalanine included. Kept here is only the CDR3 DNA, which spans 39 bases and is read in frame from base 1. At the junction V is shortened by 2 bases and J by 2 bases, with 7 bases in between. CDR1 and CDR2 (SGDLS, YYNGEE) derive from the germline V gene.

The sequence was collected from an adult with non-small cell lung cancer. The sample in question was peripheral blood, obtained before neoadjuvant nivolumab, alone or with ipilimumab. The chain is encoded by TRBV9 joined to TRBJ1-2, with no confidently assigned D gene. The CDR3 loop reads CASSVDQNYGYTF. The DNA sequence follows: TGTGCCAGCAGCGTCGACCAGAACTATGGCTACACCTTC. Outside the CDR3, residues come from the reference TRBV9 and TRBJ1-2 proteins, so the full variable domain is: DSGVTQTPKHLITATGQRVTLRCSPRSGDLSVYWYQQSLDQGLQFLIQYYNGEERAKGNILERFSAQQFPDLHSELNLSSLELGDSALYFCASSVDQNYGYTFGSGTRLTVV.